The 28 T cell receptor beta chains below were found in one sample sequenced in a study of TET2 disruption in CD19-targeted CAR T cells. Stated treatment: autologous CTL019 cells: CD19 CAR with 4-1BB and CD3 zeta domains. The antigens these receptors bind are not known. Generated by immunoSEQ multiplex PCR, the TCRdb table keeps only in-frame clones and is missing some. In total, the table holds 20,000 to 30,000 clones. The specimen was CD8- CAR+ T cells sorted from cultured blood T cells, collected for CD19 CAR T cell therapy. The subset denotes: CD8-negative CAR-positive T cells from the infusion product. These receptors came from a man in his 70s with chronic lymphocytic leukemia.

With respect to this clone: From the germline J gene comes the end of the CDR3, since the read stops 3 residues before it. The chain combines TRBV7-6 with TRBJ1-4; perhaps TRBD1 as D (5 bases). The CDR3 runs 15 residues. V was trimmed by 2 bases and J by 0 bases, leaving 7 bases between them. Germline loops: CDR1 SGHVS, CDR2 FNYEAQ. The DNA read from the CDR3 is TGTGCCAGCAGCTTACGACAGACAACTAATGAAAAA. This translates into CASSLRQTTNEK. The full CDR3 protein is CASSLRQTTNEKLFF.

To note about this clone: The read comes to an end 3 residues before the CDR3 does, leaving the germline J gene to fill in the end. V and J are TRBV28 and TRBJ2-1; a possible D gene is TRBD2 (7 bases). Germline loops: CDR1 MDHEN, CDR2 SYDVKM. There are 16 residues in the CDR3. The germline V and J ends were trimmed by 9 bases and 5 bases, with 23 bases remaining between them. The CDR3 here is CASIAGAGLINNEQFF. The CDR3 bases that were read are TGTGCCAGTATTGCAGGGGCGGGACTAATAAACAATGAG.

Comments on this clone: The read ends 3 residues before the CDR3 terminus; that terminus is restored from the germline J gene. The chain joins TRBV5-1 to TRBJ2-4, with D possibly matching TRBD2 (6 bases). CDR3 size: 14 residues. CDR1 is SGHRS, CDR2 YFSETQ, per germline. The part of the CDR3 DNA that was read is TGCGCCAGCAAGGGCGCCCCAACGGACTATGGT. It yields the protein CASKGAPTDYG. The whole CDR3 region reads CASKGAPTDYGQYF.

A word on this clone: The sample contains more than one DNA sequence encoding this CDR3. The CDR3 region is CASSHNVAAKNIQYF. Partial CDR3 DNA: TGTGCCAGCAGCCACAACGTAGCGGCCAAAAACATT. The gene calls are TRBV14 and TRBJ2-4, with a weak D call TRBD2 (5 bases). The read comes to an end 3 residues before the CDR3 does, leaving the germline J gene to fill in the end. Germline-derived CDR1 and CDR2 are SGHDN and FVKESK. The germline V and J ends were trimmed by 3 bases and 1 base, with 10 bases remaining between them. This CDR3 is built from 15 residues. The full variable domain, completed using reference TRBV14 and TRBJ2-4, is EAGVTQFPSHSVIEKGQTVTLRCDPISGHDNLYWYRRVMGKEIKFLLHFVKESKQDESGMPNNRFLAERTGGTYSTLKVQPAELEDSGVYFCASSHNVAAKNIQYFGAGTRLSVL.

Of note for this clone: The CDR3 end lies 3 residues beyond the end of the read and is filled in from the germline J gene. The chain has TRBV10-3 and TRBJ2-7; 8 bases align to TRBD2. The germline CDR1 and CDR2 sequences are ENHRY and SYGVKD. Trimming removed 6 bases from V and 0 bases from J; junction bases left unmatched: 4. The CDR3 consists of 14 residues. The sequenced part of the CDR3 DNA is TGTGCCATCAGCGGGGGGGGTCCCTCCTACGAG. Its translation is CAISGGGPSYE. In full, the CDR3 reads CAISGGGPSYEQYF.

Worth noting for this clone: The read stops 3 residues short of the end of the CDR3; the missing end is completed from the germline J gene. The genes are TRBV18 and TRBJ1-2; D gene ambiguous. Germline CDR1 is KGHSH and CDR2 is LQKENI. CDR3 length equals 13 residues. The CDR3 loop is CASSPPVSYDYTF. The sequenced part of the CDR3 DNA is TGTGCCAGCTCACCACCAGTTTCCTACGAC.

Turning to this clone: The read ends 3 residues shy of where the CDR3 ends; the end is completed using the germline J gene. V is TRBV20-1 and J is TRBJ1-5; D ambiguous. From germline, CDR1 is DFQATT and CDR2 SNEGSKA (reference sequence). V was shortened by 3 bases and J by 3 bases, with 9 bases between the two germline ends. CDR3 length: 13 amino acids. The CDR3 bases that were read are TGCAGTGCTAGTCTGGCAGACAATCAGCCC. Translated: CSASLADNQP. Given in full, the CDR3 is CSASLADNQPQHF.

As concerns this clone: Sequence at one end of the junction differs from germline and may be a read error. The read falls 3 residues short of the CDR3 end, and the missing part is taken from the germline J gene. The sample contains more than one DNA sequence encoding this CDR3. The V gene is TRBV14, the J gene TRBJ1-3; perhaps TRBD1 as D (5 bases). Germline V gene sequence: CDR1 SGHDN, CDR2 FVKESK. The length of the CDR3 is 17 residues. CDR3 region: CASSQDKGTYSGNTIYF. The covered CDR3 bases are TGTGCCAGCAGCCAAGATAAGGGGACTTACTCTGGAAACACT.

As to this clone: The observed sequence ends 3 residues before the CDR3 terminus, with the missing tail filled in from the germline J gene. The chain is built from TRBV11-2 and TRBJ2-4; 10 nucleotides line up with TRBD1. This CDR3 has 15 amino acids. The germline V gene encodes CDR1 SGHAT and CDR2 FQNNGV. The CDR3 here is CASSSEGTGVRGQYF. Partial CDR3 DNA: TGTGCCAGCAGCTCCGAGGGGACAGGGGTGAGGGGT.

The CDR3: CAWSAKTGGGGGPLGELFF. The sequenced CDR3 bases are TGTGCCTGGAGTGCCAAGACTGGGGGAGGGGGGGGGCCGCTCGGGGAG. V and J are TRBV30 and TRBJ2-2, with a possible D match to TRBD2 (7 bases). The read gets to within 3 residues of the CDR3 end, and the germline J gene fills in the rest. The CDR3 length is 19 residues. The germline V and J ends were trimmed by 1 base and 7 bases, with 28 bases remaining between them. Germline V gives CDR1 GTSNPN, CDR2 SVGIG (reference sequence). The whole variable domain, filled in from reference TRBV30 and TRBJ2-2, reads SQTIHQWPATLVQPVGSPLSLECTVEGTSNPNLYWYRQAAGRGLQLLFYSVGIGQISSEVPQNLSASRPQDRQFILSSKKLLLSDSGFYLCAWSAKTGGGGGPLGELFFGEGSRLTVL.

Concerning this clone: The read ends 3 residues shy of where the CDR3 ends; the end is completed using the germline J gene. The chain combines TRBV20-1 with TRBJ2-1; 10 nucleotides match TRBD2. The CDR3 sequence is 15 residues long. Germline-derived CDR1 and CDR2 are DFQATT and SNEGSKA (reference sequence). J gave up 7 bases and V 1 base, and 7 bases lay outside the gene matches. CDR3 DNA (partial): TGCAGTGCTAGAGTGGCTAGCGGGGGAAAGAATGAG. Amino acids: CSARVASGGKNE. The complete CDR3 sequence is CSARVASGGKNEQFF.

Concerning this clone itself: The read stops 3 residues short of the end of the CDR3; the missing end is completed from the germline J gene. This sequence joins TRBV4-1 and TRBJ2-2, with 12 nucleotides matching TRBD1. This CDR3 region has 15 residues. V trimming: 7 bases; J trimming: 7 bases; junction bases outside the gene matches: 7. Germline loops: CDR1 MGHRA, CDR2 YSYEKL. The CDR3 DNA, read in part, is TGCGCCAGCAATATGGGACAGGGGGCTTTCGGGGAG. It codes for CASNMGQGAFGE. The entire CDR3 sequence reads CASNMGQGAFGELFF.

Points on this clone: From the germline J gene comes the end of the CDR3, since the read stops 3 residues before it. This chain joins TRBV20-1 and TRBJ2-4; possible D gene TRBD1, 6 bases. The CDR3 sequence is 15 residues long. The germline V gene has CDR1 DFQATT and CDR2 SNEGSKA (reference sequence). The DNA read from the CDR3 is TGCAGTGCTAGAGTGGGACCAACAGGGAATCAGCCT. Its protein is CSARVGPTGNQP. The complete CDR3 protein is CSARVGPTGNQPQYF.

As concerns this clone: The CDR3 extends 3 residues past the end of the read, so its final part is completed from the germline J gene. V is TRBV20-1 and J is TRBJ2-7, with 9 nucleotides matching TRBD1. Germline V gives CDR1 DFQATT, CDR2 SNEGSKA (reference sequence). The CDR3 runs 13 residues. Trimming removed 3 bases from V and 6 bases from J; junction bases left unmatched: 6. The sequenced part of the CDR3 DNA is TGCAGTGCTAGGGGGGACAGGGATGTCGAG. It is translated as CSARGDRDVE. The whole CDR3 sequence is CSARGDRDVEQYF.

On this clone itself: The missing CDR3 end, 3 residues past where the read stops, is filled in from the germline J gene. This chain links TRBV7-2 with TRBJ2-5; D is uncertain. The germline V gene encodes CDR1 SGHTA and CDR2 FQGNSA. This CDR3 is 12 amino acids long. Trimming took 5 bases from V and 5 from J, leaving 9 bases between them. This chain's CDR3 is CASSQNFETQYF. The sequenced CDR3 bases are TGTGCCAGCAGCCAAAACTTTGAGACC.

As regards this clone: From the germline J gene comes the end of the CDR3, since the read stops 3 residues before it. The gene calls are TRBV7-3 and TRBJ1-2, with D uncertain. The CDR3 covers 15 residues. Germline CDR1 is SGHTA and CDR2 is FQGTGA. V lost 0 bases and J lost 4, with 12 bases in between. The CDR3 loop is CASSLTRAGSYGYTF. The covered CDR3 bases are TGTGCCAGCAGCTTAACGAGGGCCGGCAGCTATGGC.

Remarks on this clone: Read sequence stops 3 residues before the CDR3 end, and the germline J gene provides the missing end. The rearrangement joins TRBV5-1 to TRBJ2-2; 7 bases agree with TRBD1. The germline V gene encodes CDR1 SGHRS and CDR2 YFSETQ. V gave up 4 bases and J gave up 6 bases; unmatched junction bases: 12. CDR3 length: 16 amino acids. Partial CDR3 DNA: TGCGCCAGCAGCCTAACACAGGGGATTATGCCCGGGGAG. It specifies CASSLTQGIMPGE. In full, the CDR3 reads CASSLTQGIMPGELFF.

Concerning this clone: The read terminates 3 residues ahead of where the CDR3 ends, so the germline J gene completes it. The rearrangement joins TRBV7-6 to TRBJ2-4; 12 nucleotides match TRBD1. CDR3 length equals 15 residues. Germline loops: CDR1 SGHVS, CDR2 FNYEAQ. Germline trimming cut 4 bases from V and 7 bases from J; bases unmatched to any gene: 5. The CDR3 bases that were read are TGTGCCAGCAGCTCCGGGACAGGGGGCGCGAACATT. This encodes CASSSGTGGANI. The whole CDR3 protein reads CASSSGTGGANIQYF.

A word on this clone: The CDR3 is cut off 3 residues early in the read; its end comes from the germline J gene. This chain links TRBV20-1 with TRBJ2-5; the D gene is possibly TRBD1 (6 bases). Germline V CDR1 and CDR2: DFQATT, SNEGSKA (reference sequence). The V end lost 6 bases, the J end lost 4 bases, and 18 bases lay between the germline ends. The CDR3 covers 14 residues. The sequenced CDR3 bases are TGCAGTGCAACTAGGGGACACAAAGGAGAGACC. It encodes CSATRGHKGET. The entire CDR3 reads CSATRGHKGETQYF.

Notes on this clone: The CDR3 goes on 3 residues after the read ends, and that part is filled in from the germline J gene. The chain has TRBV7-8 and TRBJ2-1; TRBD1 is a possible D gene (6 bases). Germline V gene sequence: CDR1 SGHVS, CDR2 FQNEAQ. This CDR3 comprises 15 residues. With 3 bases removed from V and 6 bases from J, the gap between germline ends came to 15 bases. CDR3: CASSFGRGITNEQFF. The part of the CDR3 DNA that was read is TGTGCCAGCAGCTTCGGCAGGGGAATCACCAATGAG.

Turning to this clone: The read ends 3 residues before the CDR3 terminus; that terminus is restored from the germline J gene. The chain combines TRBV13 with TRBJ2-7; D perhaps matches TRBD1 (6 bases). V was clipped by 5 bases and J by 3 bases, with 17 bases between them. The CDR3 consists of 15 residues. Per the germline V gene, CDR1 is PRHDT and CDR2 is FYEKMQ (reference sequence). The CDR3 bases that were read are TGTGCCAGCAGCCCCTCGGAGGAAGGGGGCTACGAG. Translating it yields CASSPSEEGGYE. The whole CDR3 protein is CASSPSEEGGYEQYF. Supplemented by reference TRBV13 and TRBJ2-7, the full variable domain reads AAGVIQSPRHLIKEKRETATLKCYPIPRHDTVYWYQQGPGQDPQFLISFYEKMQSDKGSIPDRFSAQQFSDYHSELNMSSLELGDSALYFCASSPSEEGGYEQYFGPGTRLTVT.

Points on this clone: Read data end 3 residues before the CDR3 end; the end is taken from the germline J gene. The rearrangement uses TRBV20-1 and TRBJ2-3; 8 nucleotides align to TRBD2. Unmatched junction bases numbered 10, after V lost 3 bases and J lost 5 bases. Per germline, CDR1 DFQATT and CDR2 SNEGSKA (reference sequence). The CDR3 loop spans 15 amino acids. This CDR3 reads CSASLAGILEDTQYF. The sequenced part of the CDR3 DNA is TGCAGTGCTAGCCTAGCGGGCATCTTGGAAGATACG.

With respect to this clone: The sequence runs out 3 residues before the end of the CDR3; the remainder is reconstructed from the germline J gene. The V call is TRBV11-2, the J call TRBJ2-1, with D tentatively TRBD1 (5 bases). The germline V and J ends were trimmed by 3 bases and 5 bases, with 8 bases remaining between them. Germline V gives CDR1 SGHAT, CDR2 FQNNGV. The CDR3 has 13 residues. The part of the CDR3 DNA that was read is TGTGCCAGCAGCTTTAGGGGAAACAATGAG. This codes for CASSFRGNNE. The entire CDR3 reads CASSFRGNNEQFF.

The CDR3 protein is CAWINQGSGGLSNQPQHF. CDR3 DNA, as far as it was read: TGTGCCTGGATCAACCAGGGGTCTGGAGGGCTAAGCAATCAGCCC. The genes are TRBV30 and TRBJ1-5; possibly TRBD1 for D (6 bases). From the germline J gene comes the end of the CDR3, since the read stops 3 residues before it. Germline V CDR1 and CDR2: GTSNPN, SVGIG (reference sequence). V was clipped by 4 bases and J by 1 base, with 23 bases between them. The CDR3 loop spans 18 amino acids.

For this clone: The read stops 3 residues short of the end of the CDR3; the missing end is completed from the germline J gene. This chain links TRBV7-9 with TRBJ1-1; the D gene is possibly TRBD1 (5 bases). This CDR3 region has 15 residues. Between the trimmed V and J ends, which lost 4 bases and 4 bases, there was a span of 16 bases. Germline CDR1 is SEHNR and CDR2 is FQNEAQ (reference sequence). Partial CDR3 DNA: TGTGCCAGCAGCTCAACCGGGACGCGGGGCACTGAA. Translated: CASSSTGTRGTE. The full-length CDR3 reads as CASSSTGTRGTEAFF.

As for this clone: The read falls 3 residues short of the CDR3 end, and the missing part is taken from the germline J gene. The genes are TRBV5-1 and TRBJ2-7, with D possibly matching TRBD1 (6 bases). The CDR3 length is 16 residues. Germline CDR1 reads SGHRS; CDR2 reads YFSETQ. With 0 bases removed from V and 5 bases from J, the gap between germline ends came to 18 bases. The CDR3 DNA, read in part, is TGCGCCAGCAGCTTGGCTGGGGGCGCTTCCTACGACGAG. Amino acid sequence: CASSLAGGASYDE. The whole CDR3 reads CASSLAGGASYDEQYF.

Of note for this clone: The read stops 3 residues short of the end of the CDR3; the missing end is completed from the germline J gene. The V call is TRBV23-1, the J call TRBJ1-2, with 8 bases matching TRBD1. TRBV23-1 is annotated as an ORF whose role is uncertain. This CDR3 is built from 18 residues. The CDR3 reads CASSRTIKSGGIYNDYTF. CDR3 DNA (partial): TGCGCCAGCAGTCGGACCATCAAATCAGGGGGCATCTACAATGAC.

On this clone itself: The sequence runs out 3 residues before the end of the CDR3; the remainder is reconstructed from the germline J gene. The J gene is TRBJ2-7, the V gene TRBV2; 8 bases agree with TRBD1. CDR3 size: 15 residues. The V and J ends lost 6 bases and 4 bases, in that order; junction bases with no gene match: 11. Germline CDR1 is SNHLY and CDR2 is FYNNEI. CDR3 residues: CASRPTGVLLYEQYF. CDR3 DNA, as far as it was read: TGTGCCAGCAGGCCGACAGGGGTCCTACTATACGAG.